This T cell receptor (beta chain) is drawn from a study of PD-L1 blockade in urothelial cancer. Study at large: Timepoints chosen for blood analysis were 3 weeks (second dose) and 6 weeks after treatment start. When blood samples were assessed, the median T cell count was approximately 140,000.

Measured with immunoSEQ multiplex PCR; TCRdb has only the in-frame clones, and not every one. The sample lists 50,000 to 55,000 clones, approximately 88% occurring once. The time point here: pretreatment peripheral blood. The receptor comes from a man in his fifties with urothelial cancer. The sample was PBMCs, taken around atezolizumab (anti-PD-L1) treatment.

CDR3 sequence: CASSLPGTDTQYF. In DNA, the CDR3 is TGCGCCAGCAGCTTGCCAGGGACAGATACGCAGTATTTT. V gene TRBV5-1 combines with J gene TRBJ2-3; tentatively, D is TRBD1 (5 bases). CDR3 length: 13 amino acids. Between the trimmed V and J ends, which lost 1 base and 3 bases, there was a span of 6 bases. Germline CDR1 reads SGHRS; CDR2 reads YFSETQ. The full variable domain, completed using reference TRBV5-1 and TRBJ2-3, is KAGVTQTPRYLIKTRGQQVTLSCSPISGHRSVSWYQQTPGQGLQFLFEYFSETQRNKGNFPGRFSGRQFSNSRSEMNVSTLELGDSALYLCASSLPGTDTQYFGPGTRLTVL.